The 20 T cell receptor beta chains below all came from one sample that was sequenced in a study of blood T cell repertoires in COVID-19. TCRdb keeps only in-frame clones here, not all; method: immunoSEQ multiplex PCR. The sample lists 130,000 to 150,000 clones; approximately 89% were seen once. Sequenced: peripheral blood. These receptors were taken from a human donor in a cohort sampled during active COVID-19.

The chain joins TRBV7-3 to TRBJ2-1, with D hard to call. CDR3 length: 13 residues. Germline lookup yields CDR1 SGHTA and CDR2 FQGTGA. V shed 4 bases and J shed 0 bases, with 4 bases lying between them. CDR3 DNA: TGTGCCAGCAGCTCGAGCTCCTACAATGAGCAGTTCTTC. This codes for CASSSSSYNEQFF.

The chain joins TRBV30 to TRBJ2-5; TRBD2 matches at 13 bases. The J segment lost 5 bases and the V segment lost 0 bases, leaving 6 bases of the junction unmatched. Germline V lookup: CDR1 GTSNPN, CDR2 SVGIG (reference sequence). This CDR3 region has 16 residues. The CDR3 spells CAWSVDGTSGAETQYF. Here the CDR3 DNA reads TGTGCCTGGAGTGTAGATGGGACTAGCGGGGCGGAGACCCAGTACTTC.

This clone came up a few times. V and J are TRBV7-9 and TRBJ2-7; 9 bases match TRBD2. From germline, CDR1 is SEHNR and CDR2 FQNEAQ (reference sequence). The V segment lost 1 base and the J segment 3 bases; nucleotides outside the gene matches: 7. The CDR3 runs 16 residues. The CDR3 sequence: CASSLGSGGQYYEQYF. The CDR3 DNA sequence: TGTGCCAGCAGCTTAGGTAGCGGGGGACAGTACTACGAGCAGTACTTC.

Details on this clone: Other DNA sequences from this sample encode an identical CDR3 as well. The chain employs TRBV5-1 and TRBJ1-4, with TRBD1 matching over 9 bases. With V trimmed by 4 bases and J by 8 bases, 6 bases remained unmatched. The CDR3 spans 14 residues. In germline, CDR1 is SGHRS, CDR2 YFSETQ. The CDR3 loop is CASSPGQGGEKLFF. For the CDR3, the DNA is TGCGCCAGCAGCCCGGGACAGGGCGGCGAAAAACTGTTTTTT. The full variable domain, with the rest looked up from reference TRBV5-1 and TRBJ1-4, is KAGVTQTPRYLIKTRGQQVTLSCSPISGHRSVSWYQQTPGQGLQFLFEYFSETQRNKGNFPGRFSGRQFSNSRSEMNVSTLELGDSALYLCASSPGQGGEKLFFGSGTQLSVL.

The J gene is TRBJ1-2, the V gene TRBV27; TRBD1 is a possible D gene (6 bases). The V end lost 2 bases, the J end lost 8 bases, and 21 bases lay between the germline ends. Germline assignment: CDR1 MNHEY and CDR2 SMNVEV (reference sequence). CDR3 length: 16 residues. The CDR3 DNA reads as TGTGCCAGCAGTTTACGTACAGGGTATCCCACTGACGGCTACACCTTC. This encodes CASSLRTGYPTDGYTF.

The CDR3 region has the DNA TGTGCCAGCAGCTTAGGGGCGGGGCTAAACATTCAGTACTTC. Its protein is CASSLGAGLNIQYF. This chain uses TRBV7-2 with TRBJ2-4; weak D call: TRBD2 (6 bases). The CDR3 loop spans 14 amino acids. V shed 1 base and J shed 6 bases, with 10 bases lying between them. The germline gives CDR1 SGHTA, CDR2 FQGNSA. The full variable domain, rest sourced from reference TRBV7-2 and TRBJ2-4, is GAGVSQSPSNKVTEKGKDVELRCDPISGHTALYWYRQSLGQGLEFLIYFQGNSAPDKSGLPSDRFSAERTGGSVSTLTIQRTQQEDSAVYLCASSLGAGLNIQYFGAGTRLSVL.

This chain uses TRBV4-1 with TRBJ1-4, with D tentatively TRBD1 (5 bases). Germline CDR1 is MGHRA and CDR2 is YSYEKL. The germline V and J ends were trimmed by 2 bases and 6 bases, with 16 bases remaining between them. The CDR3 contains 16 residues. The CDR3, as DNA: TGCGCCAGCAGCCAAACCACCAGGGAGGATGATGAAAAACTGTTTTTT. Amino acids: CASSQTTREDDEKLFF.

This chain connects TRBV7-9 to TRBJ1-5, with TRBD1 matching over 8 bases. The CDR3 is 14 residues long. V dropped 5 bases and J dropped 9; count of bases not matched to a gene: 9. CDR1 and CDR2 (germline): SEHNR, FQNEAQ (reference sequence). The CDR3 DNA is TGTGCCAGCAGCCCGGACAGGGAGTACTCGCCCCAGCATTTT. Encoded protein: CASSPDREYSPQHF.

The V call is TRBV9, the J call TRBJ2-7; 9 bases map to TRBD1. Looked up from germline, CDR1 is SGDLS and CDR2 is YYNGEE. This CDR3 comprises 14 residues. V lost 2 bases and J lost 4; bases outside the gene matches: 4. The CDR3 reads CASSVRDREYEQYF. The CDR3 DNA follows: TGTGCCAGCAGCGTCCGGGACAGGGAGTACGAGCAGTACTTC.

The V call is TRBV28, the J call TRBJ1-2, with 11 positions matching TRBD1. V shed 5 bases, J shed 4 bases, and the junction held 15 bases outside the gene matches. The CDR3 loop spans 18 amino acids. Germline-derived CDR1 and CDR2 are MDHEN and SYDVKM. CDR3 in amino acids: CASSPTRGQGGKAYGYTF. CDR3 in DNA: TGTGCCAGCAGTCCTACCCGGGGACAGGGGGGGAAGGCCTATGGCTACACCTTC.

The chain carries TRBV4-1 and TRBJ2-3; 9 bases are a match to TRBD2. The junction had 7 bases not matched to a gene; V was cut back by 0 bases and J by 3 bases. The CDR3 consists of 17 residues. Germline lookup yields CDR1 MGHRA and CDR2 YSYEKL. CDR3 sequence: CASSQDGAGGITDTQYF. CDR3 nucleotide sequence: TGCGCCAGCAGCCAAGATGGGGCGGGGGGGATAACAGATACGCAGTATTTT.

V is TRBV2 and J is TRBJ1-2, with TRBD1 matching 10 bases. Germline trimming cut 6 bases from V and 7 bases from J; bases unmatched to any gene: 11. Germline V CDR1 and CDR2: SNHLY, FYNNEI. This CDR3 comprises 15 residues. The chain's CDR3 is CASRPDRGLYGGYTF. The CDR3 bases are TGTGCCAGCAGGCCCGACAGGGGGCTGTATGGTGGCTACACCTTC.

This rearrangement joins TRBV5-4 to TRBJ2-1; 13 positions agree with TRBD2. Looked up from germline, CDR1 is SGHNT and CDR2 is YYREEE (reference sequence). CDR3 length equals 16 residues. Losses at the gene ends were 3 bases for V and 4 bases for J; bases not matched to a gene: 4. The CDR3 is CASSSGTSGAYNEQFF. The CDR3, as DNA: TGTGCCAGCAGCTCGGGGACTAGCGGGGCGTACAATGAGCAGTTCTTC. Drawing the rest from reference TRBV5-4 and TRBJ2-1, the complete variable domain is ETGVTQSPTHLIKTRGQQVTLRCSSQSGHNTVSWYQQALGQGPQFIFQYYREEENGRGNFPPRFSGLQFPNYSSELNVNALELDDSALYLCASSSGTSGAYNEQFFGPGTRLTVL.

The V call is TRBV5-6, the J call TRBJ2-7; D is unclear. V was cut by 0 bases and J by 2 bases, with 9 bases left in between. CDR1 and CDR2 from the germline V gene are SGHDT and YYEEEE. There are 14 residues in the CDR3. CDR3 sequence reads: CASSLAGWTYEQYF. CDR3 nucleotide sequence: TGTGCCAGCAGCTTGGCAGGTTGGACCTACGAGCAGTACTTC.

This rearrangement joins TRBV9 to TRBJ2-1; TRBD2 agrees at 10 bases. This CDR3 spans 16 amino acids. CDR1 and CDR2 from the germline V gene are SGDLS and YYNGEE. The trim removed 3 bases at V and 5 bases at J, leaving 8 bases unmatched. The CDR3 loop is CASSASGGAANNEQFF. The CDR3, as DNA: TGTGCCAGCAGCGCGAGCGGGGGGGCGGCCAACAATGAGCAGTTCTTC.

The CDR3 bases are TGTGCCAGCAGGATGCGGGGGGGCAAATTAAATGAGCAGTTCTTC. As protein: CASRMRGGKLNEQFF. The rearrangement uses TRBV6-5 and TRBJ2-1, with 9 bases aligning to TRBD2. Germline CDR1 is MNHEY and CDR2 is SVGAGI. With V trimmed by 6 bases and J by 7 bases, 10 bases remained unmatched. The CDR3 is made up of 15 amino acids.

J is TRBJ1-2 and V is TRBV12-3 or TRBV12-4; D gene unclear. The CDR3 totals 12 residues. V shed 7 bases and J shed 5 bases, with 11 bases lying between them. Here the CDR3 DNA reads TGTGCCAGCACTTCTTTCGGTTATGGCTACACCTTC. Translation: CASTSFGYGYTF.

The genes are TRBV10-2 and TRBJ1-5; maybe TRBD1 (6 bases). Germline loops: CDR1 WSHSY, CDR2 SAAADI. Trimming removed 5 bases at V and 3 bases at J, with 11 bases between. The CDR3 is 14 residues long. The CDR3 spells CASSITGLNQPQHF. CDR3 DNA sequence: TGCGCCAGCAGTATTACAGGGCTCAATCAGCCCCAGCATTTT.

The V call is TRBV5-1, the J call TRBJ2-2; TRBD1 matches at 9 bases. The germline V gene encodes CDR1 SGHRS and CDR2 YFSETQ. J was trimmed by 4 bases and V by 6 bases; bases with no gene match: 10. The CDR3 consists of 16 residues. CDR3 DNA sequence: TGCGCCAGCACCTATGGACAGGGGTTGGTCACCGGGGAGCTGTTTTTT. Protein sequence: CASTYGQGLVTGELFF.

The chain uses TRBV6-5 and TRBJ2-3; D not resolved. V shed 0 bases and J shed 6 bases, with 7 bases lying between them. The CDR3 sequence is 13 residues long. Per the germline V gene, CDR1 is MNHEY and CDR2 is SVGAGI. The CDR3 DNA reads TGTGCCAGCAGTTACTCGGCGAGGGATACGCAGTATTTT. It encodes CASSYSARDTQYF.